The source of this TCR beta chain is a study of blood T cell repertoires in COVID-19. Study-wide context: The United States, Italy and Spain supplied acute and convalescent COVID-19 samples. T cells, B-cell-depleted T cells, or PBMCs supplied cDNA or gDNA.

Source study methods: Amplification of reference gene primers was used by the study to estimate nucleated cell counts. Only in-frame clones appear in the TCRdb table, and some are missing; sequencing was by immunoSEQ multiplex PCR. V and J calls and clone size come straight from that table; D and trimming were deduced from the DNA. The repertoire holds about 170,000 clones, with approximately 90% as singletons. Germline CDR1 reads MNHEY; CDR2 reads SVGAGI. This CDR3 region has 13 residues. V was trimmed by 5 bases and J by 6 bases, leaving 12 bases between them. Sequencing was performed on peripheral blood. The V gene is TRBV6-5, the J gene TRBJ2-3; no reliable D call. This TCR derives from a young man with active or convalescent COVID-19. Here the CDR3 reads CASSRRYMDTQYF. The CDR3 bases are TGTGCCAGCAGTCGGCGGTATATGGATACGCAGTATTTT.